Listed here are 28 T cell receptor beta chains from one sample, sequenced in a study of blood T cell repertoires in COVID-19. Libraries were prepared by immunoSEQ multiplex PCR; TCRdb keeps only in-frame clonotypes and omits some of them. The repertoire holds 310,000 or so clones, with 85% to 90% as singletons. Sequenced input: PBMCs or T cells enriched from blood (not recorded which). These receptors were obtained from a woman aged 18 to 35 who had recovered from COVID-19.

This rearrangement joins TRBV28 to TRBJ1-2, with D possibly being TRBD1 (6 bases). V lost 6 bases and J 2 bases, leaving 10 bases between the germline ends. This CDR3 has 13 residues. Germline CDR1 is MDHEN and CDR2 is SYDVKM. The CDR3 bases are TGTGCCAGCAGGGGGACATTCAACTATGGCTACACCTTC. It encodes CASRGTFNYGYTF.

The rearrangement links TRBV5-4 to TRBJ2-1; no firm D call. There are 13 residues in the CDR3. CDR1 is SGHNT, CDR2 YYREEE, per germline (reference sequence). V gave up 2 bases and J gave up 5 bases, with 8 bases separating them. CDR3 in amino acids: CASSLPDNNEQFF. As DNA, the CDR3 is TGTGCCAGCAGCTTACCCGACAACAATGAGCAGTTCTTC. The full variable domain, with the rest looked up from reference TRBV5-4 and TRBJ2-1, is ETGVTQSPTHLIKTRGQQVTLRCSSQSGHNTVSWYQQALGQGPQFIFQYYREEENGRGNFPPRFSGLQFPNYSSELNVNALELDDSALYLCASSLPDNNEQFFGPGTRLTVL.

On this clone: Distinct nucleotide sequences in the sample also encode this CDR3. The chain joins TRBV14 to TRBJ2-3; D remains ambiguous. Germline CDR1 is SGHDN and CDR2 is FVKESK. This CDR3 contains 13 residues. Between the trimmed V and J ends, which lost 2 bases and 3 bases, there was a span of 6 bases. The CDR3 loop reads CASSQRLTDTQYF. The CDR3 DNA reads TGTGCCAGCAGCCAACGACTTACAGATACGCAGTATTTT.

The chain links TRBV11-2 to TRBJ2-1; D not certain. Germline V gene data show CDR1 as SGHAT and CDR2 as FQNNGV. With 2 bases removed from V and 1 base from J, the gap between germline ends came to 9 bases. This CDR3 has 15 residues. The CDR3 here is CASSLTQPSYNEQFF. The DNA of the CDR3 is TGTGCCAGCAGCTTAACACAGCCTTCCTACAATGAGCAGTTCTTC.

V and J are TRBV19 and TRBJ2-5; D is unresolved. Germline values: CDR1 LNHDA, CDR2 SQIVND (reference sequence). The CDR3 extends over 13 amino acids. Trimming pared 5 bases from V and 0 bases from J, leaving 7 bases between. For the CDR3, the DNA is TGTGCCAGTAGTCCCCGGTACCAAGAGACCCAGTACTTC. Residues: CASSPRYQETQYF.

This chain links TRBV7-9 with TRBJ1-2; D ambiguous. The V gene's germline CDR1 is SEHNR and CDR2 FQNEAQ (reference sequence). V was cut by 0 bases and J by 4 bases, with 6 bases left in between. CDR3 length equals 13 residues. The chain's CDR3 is CASSLALSYGYTF. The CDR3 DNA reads TGTGCCAGCAGCTTAGCTCTATCCTATGGCTACACCTTC.

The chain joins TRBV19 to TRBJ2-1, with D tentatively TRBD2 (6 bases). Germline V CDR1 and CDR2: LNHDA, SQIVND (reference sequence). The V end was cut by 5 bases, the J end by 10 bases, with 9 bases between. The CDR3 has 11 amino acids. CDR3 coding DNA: TGTGCCAGTAGTCGGGGGTACGAGCAGTTCTTC. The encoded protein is CASSRGYEQFF. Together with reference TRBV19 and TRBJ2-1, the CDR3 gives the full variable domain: DGGITQSPKYLFRKEGQNVTLSCEQNLNHDAMYWYRQDPGQGLRLIYYSQIVNDFQKGDIAEGYSVSREKKESFPLTVTSAQKNPTAFYLCASSRGYEQFFGPGTRLTVL.

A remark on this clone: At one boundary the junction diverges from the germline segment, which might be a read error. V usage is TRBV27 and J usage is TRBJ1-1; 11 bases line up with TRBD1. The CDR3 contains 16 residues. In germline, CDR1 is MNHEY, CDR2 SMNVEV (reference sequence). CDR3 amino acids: CATSPGQGEMNTEAFF. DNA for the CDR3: TGTGCCACCAGTCCGGGACAGGGGGAGATGAACACTGAAGCTTTCTTT.

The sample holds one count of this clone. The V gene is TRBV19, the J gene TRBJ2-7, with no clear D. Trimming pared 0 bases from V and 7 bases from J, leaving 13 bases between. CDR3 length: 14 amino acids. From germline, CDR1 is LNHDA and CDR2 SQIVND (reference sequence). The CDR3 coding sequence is TGTGCCAGTAGTATAGATCTGTACATGAGGGAGCAGTACTTC. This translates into CASSIDLYMREQYF. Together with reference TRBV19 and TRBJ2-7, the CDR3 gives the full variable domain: DGGITQSPKYLFRKEGQNVTLSCEQNLNHDAMYWYRQDPGQGLRLIYYSQIVNDFQKGDIAEGYSVSREKKESFPLTVTSAQKNPTAFYLCASSIDLYMREQYFGPGTRLTVT.

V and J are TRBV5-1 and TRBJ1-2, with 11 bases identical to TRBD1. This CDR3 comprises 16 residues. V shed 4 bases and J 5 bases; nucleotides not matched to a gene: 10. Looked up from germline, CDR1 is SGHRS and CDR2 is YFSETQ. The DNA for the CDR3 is TGCGCCAGCAGCCCCCGGCCGGGACAGGGGGTTTATGGCTACACCTTC. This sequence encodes CASSPRPGQGVYGYTF. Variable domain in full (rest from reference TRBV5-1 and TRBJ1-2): KAGVTQTPRYLIKTRGQQVTLSCSPISGHRSVSWYQQTPGQGLQFLFEYFSETQRNKGNFPGRFSGRQFSNSRSEMNVSTLELGDSALYLCASSPRPGQGVYGYTFGSGTRLTVV.

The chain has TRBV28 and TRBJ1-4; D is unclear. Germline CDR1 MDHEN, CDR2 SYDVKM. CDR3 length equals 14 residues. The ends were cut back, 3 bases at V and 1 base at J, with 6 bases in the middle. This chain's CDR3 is CASSLALTNEKLFF. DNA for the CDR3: TGTGCCAGCAGTTTGGCCTTAACTAATGAAAAACTGTTTTTT.

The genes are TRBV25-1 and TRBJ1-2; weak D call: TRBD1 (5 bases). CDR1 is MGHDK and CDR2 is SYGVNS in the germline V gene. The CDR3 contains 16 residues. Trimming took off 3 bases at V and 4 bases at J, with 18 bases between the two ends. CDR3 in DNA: TGTGCCAGCAGTGAGCATCGAGGACGGGGGACCTATGGCTACACCTTC. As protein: CASSEHRGRGTYGYTF.

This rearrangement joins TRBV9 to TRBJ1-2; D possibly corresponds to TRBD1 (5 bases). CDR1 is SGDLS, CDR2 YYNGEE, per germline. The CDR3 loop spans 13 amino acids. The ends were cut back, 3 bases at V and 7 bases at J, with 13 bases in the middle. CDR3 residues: CASSALGGFGYTF. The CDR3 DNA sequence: TGTGCCAGCAGCGCCTTGGGGGGGTTTGGCTACACCTTC.

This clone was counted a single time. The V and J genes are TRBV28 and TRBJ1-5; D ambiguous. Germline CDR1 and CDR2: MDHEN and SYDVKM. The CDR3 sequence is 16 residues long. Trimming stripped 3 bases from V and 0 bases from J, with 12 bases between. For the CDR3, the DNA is TGTGCCAGCAGTTTTTTGAACTATTATAGCAATCAGCCCCAGCATTTT. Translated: CASSFLNYYSNQPQHF.

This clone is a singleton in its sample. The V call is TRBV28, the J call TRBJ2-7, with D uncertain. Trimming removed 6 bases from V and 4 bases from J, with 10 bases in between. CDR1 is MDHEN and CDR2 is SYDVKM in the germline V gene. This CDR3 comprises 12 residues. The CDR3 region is CASRSGIYEQYF. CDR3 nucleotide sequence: TGTGCCAGCAGGTCAGGAATTTACGAGCAGTACTTC.

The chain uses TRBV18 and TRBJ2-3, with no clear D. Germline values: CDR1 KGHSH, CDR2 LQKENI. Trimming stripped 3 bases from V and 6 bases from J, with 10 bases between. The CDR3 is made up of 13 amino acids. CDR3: CASSPPPMDTQYF. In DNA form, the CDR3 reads TGTGCCAGCTCACCTCCCCCCATGGATACGCAGTATTTT.

CDR3 residues: CAWTAGAHNEQFF. CDR3 DNA: TGTGCCTGGACGGCGGGGGCTCACAATGAGCAGTTCTTC. The rearrangement links TRBV30 to TRBJ2-1, with D perhaps TRBD2 (7 bases). CDR3 length equals 13 residues. Looked up from germline, CDR1 is GTSNPN and CDR2 is SVGIG (reference sequence). Trimming pared 4 bases from V and 5 bases from J, leaving 12 bases between.

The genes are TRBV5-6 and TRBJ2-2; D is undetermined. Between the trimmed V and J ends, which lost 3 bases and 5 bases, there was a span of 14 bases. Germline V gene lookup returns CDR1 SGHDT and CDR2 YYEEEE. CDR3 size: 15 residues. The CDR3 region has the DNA TGTGCCAGCAGCTCGTACATCATCTGGACCGGGGAGCTGTTTTTT. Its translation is CASSSYIIWTGELFF.

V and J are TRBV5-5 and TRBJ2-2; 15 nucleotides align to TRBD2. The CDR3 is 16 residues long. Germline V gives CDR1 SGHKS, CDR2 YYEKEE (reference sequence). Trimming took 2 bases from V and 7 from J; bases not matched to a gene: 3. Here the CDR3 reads CASSFGLAGGHGELFF. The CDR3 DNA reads TGTGCCAGCAGCTTTGGACTAGCGGGAGGGCACGGGGAGCTGTTTTTT.

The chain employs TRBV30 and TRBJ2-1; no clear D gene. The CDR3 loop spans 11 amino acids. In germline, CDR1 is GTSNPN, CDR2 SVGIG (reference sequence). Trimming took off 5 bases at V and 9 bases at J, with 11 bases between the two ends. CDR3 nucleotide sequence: TGTGCCTGGGACCATAACGGTGAGCAGTTCTTC. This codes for CAWDHNGEQFF. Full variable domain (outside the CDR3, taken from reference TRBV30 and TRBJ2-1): SQTIHQWPATLVQPVGSPLSLECTVEGTSNPNLYWYRQAAGRGLQLLFYSVGIGQISSEVPQNLSASRPQDRQFILSSKKLLLSDSGFYLCAWDHNGEQFFGPGTRLTVL.

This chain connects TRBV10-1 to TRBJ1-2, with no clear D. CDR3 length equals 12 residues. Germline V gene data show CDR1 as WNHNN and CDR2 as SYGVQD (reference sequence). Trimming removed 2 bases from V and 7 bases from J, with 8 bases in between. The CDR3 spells CASSEHGVGYTF. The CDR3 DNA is TGCGCCAGCAGTGAGCACGGGGTTGGCTACACCTTC.

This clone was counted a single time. The CDR3 DNA sequence: TGTGCCAGCAGCCAAGCAGGGATGACGACTGAAGCTTTCTTT. Amino acid sequence: CASSQAGMTTEAFF. This chain uses TRBV3-1 (or the pseudogene TRBV3-2) with TRBJ1-1; tentatively, D is TRBD1 (5 bases). V dropped 1 base and J dropped 5 bases, with 11 bases sitting between them. Germline V lookup: CDR1 LGHDT, CDR2 YNNKEL (reference sequence). The CDR3 consists of 14 residues.

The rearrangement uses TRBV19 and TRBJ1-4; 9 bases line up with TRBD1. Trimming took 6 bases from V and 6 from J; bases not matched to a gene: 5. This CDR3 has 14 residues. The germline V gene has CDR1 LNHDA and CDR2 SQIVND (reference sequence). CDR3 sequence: CASRGDREDEKLFF. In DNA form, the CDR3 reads TGTGCCAGTAGGGGGGACAGGGAGGATGAAAAACTGTTTTTT.

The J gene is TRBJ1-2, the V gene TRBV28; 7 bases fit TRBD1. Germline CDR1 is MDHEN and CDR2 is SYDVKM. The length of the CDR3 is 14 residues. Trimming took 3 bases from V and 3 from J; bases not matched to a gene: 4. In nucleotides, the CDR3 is TGTGCCAGCAGTTTCACGGGACAGTACTATGGCTACACCTTC. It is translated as CASSFTGQYYGYTF.

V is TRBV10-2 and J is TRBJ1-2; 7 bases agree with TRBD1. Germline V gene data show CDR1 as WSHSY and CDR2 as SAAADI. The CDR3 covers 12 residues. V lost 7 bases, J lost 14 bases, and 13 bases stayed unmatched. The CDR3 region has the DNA TGCGCCAGCAACCCCGTCGGACAGGAAAAGACCTTC. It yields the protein CASNPVGQEKTF.

CDR3 region: CASSPDTAAEQFF. For the CDR3, the DNA is TGTGCCAGCAGCCCGGACACGGCGGCAGAGCAGTTCTTC. The chain couples TRBV5-6 to TRBJ2-1, with D perhaps matching TRBD1 (5 bases). Trimming cost V 4 bases and J 10 bases, with 15 bases left between them. Germline V gives CDR1 SGHDT, CDR2 YYEEEE. The CDR3 is made up of 13 amino acids.

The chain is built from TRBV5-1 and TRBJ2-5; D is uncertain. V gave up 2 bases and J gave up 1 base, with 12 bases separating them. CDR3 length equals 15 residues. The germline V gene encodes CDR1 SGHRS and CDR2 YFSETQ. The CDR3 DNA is TGCGCCAGCAGCTTTAGTGCGGCCATCCAAGAGACCCAGTACTTC. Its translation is CASSFSAAIQETQYF.

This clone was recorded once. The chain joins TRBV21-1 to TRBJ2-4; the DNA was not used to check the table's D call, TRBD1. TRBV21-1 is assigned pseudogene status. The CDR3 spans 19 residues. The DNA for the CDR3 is TGTGCCAGCAGCATTAGGACAGGTCTCGGTCTATGGGCCAAAAACATTCAGTACTTC. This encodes CASSIRTGLGLWAKNIQYF.